The 11 T cell receptor beta chains below come from one sample, sequenced in a study of blood T cell repertoires in COVID-19. Libraries were prepared by immunoSEQ multiplex PCR; TCRdb keeps only in-frame clonotypes and omits some of them. The table lists 250,000 to 300,000 clones, roughly 86% of them singletons. Sequencing input: peripheral blood. The receptors come from a woman aged 55-69 years with COVID-19, enrolled during active disease.

The chain couples TRBV30 to TRBJ2-1; 10 bases align to TRBD1. Trimming took 4 bases from V and 6 from J; bases not matched to a gene: 6. This CDR3 is built from 14 residues. CDR1 and CDR2 from the germline V gene are GTSNPN and SVGIG (reference sequence). CDR3 sequence (DNA): TGTGCCTGGATCCGACAGGGGGCTGTCAATGAGCAGTTCTTC. Translated, it gives CAWIRQGAVNEQFF.

The V gene is TRBV7-9, the J gene TRBJ2-3; D remains unclear. V shed 2 bases and J shed 11 bases, with 11 bases lying between them. CDR3 size: 12 residues. Per the germline V gene, CDR1 is SEHNR and CDR2 is FQNEAQ (reference sequence). The CDR3 spells CASSLQGELQYF. The CDR3, as DNA: TGTGCCAGCAGCTTACAAGGAGAACTGCAGTATTTT. The full variable domain, with the rest looked up from reference TRBV7-9 and TRBJ2-3, is DTGVSQNPRHKITKRGQNVTFRCDPISEHNRLYWYRQTLGQGPEFLTYFQNEAQLEKSRLLSDRFSAERPKGSFSTLEIQRTEQGDSAMYLCASSLQGELQYFGPGTRLTVL.

Only a few counts were recorded for this clone. This chain connects TRBV20-1 to TRBJ2-2, with D possibly matching TRBD2 (5 bases). Germline V gives CDR1 DFQATT, CDR2 SNEGSKA (reference sequence). The CDR3 length is 14 residues. The ends were cut back, 3 bases at V and 1 base at J, with 9 bases in the middle. The CDR3 nucleotides read TGCAGTGCTAGTCGGCGGGTGAACACCGGGGAGCTGTTTTTT. It encodes CSASRRVNTGELFF.

The V call is TRBV11-1, the J call TRBJ1-1; D perhaps matches TRBD1 (5 bases). The CDR3 is 15 amino acids. From germline, CDR1 is SGHAT and CDR2 FQDESV (reference sequence). The ends were cut back, 1 base at V and 4 bases at J, with 13 bases in the middle. The chain's CDR3 is CASSLDGRASTEAFF. In DNA form, the CDR3 reads TGTGCCAGCAGCTTAGACGGCAGGGCGAGCACTGAAGCTTTCTTT.

The chain couples TRBV28 to TRBJ2-1; perhaps TRBD1 as D (5 bases). V was shortened by 0 bases and J by 8 bases, with 11 bases between the two germline ends. The CDR3 has 14 residues. The germline CDR1 and CDR2 sequences are MDHEN and SYDVKM. As DNA, the CDR3 is TGTGCCAGCAGTTTATGGGGGCCCGGTGATGAGCAGTTCTTC. Translated, it gives CASSLWGPGDEQFF.

The sample holds a few counts of this clone. V gene TRBV28 combines with J gene TRBJ1-1, with TRBD1 matching over 7 bases. Losses at the gene ends were 2 bases for V and 5 bases for J; bases not matched to a gene: 8. Germline V lookup: CDR1 MDHEN, CDR2 SYDVKM. The CDR3 is 15 amino acids. CDR3 residues: CASSLARQGRTEAFF. CDR3 sequence (DNA): TGTGCCAGCAGTTTAGCCAGACAGGGACGTACTGAAGCTTTCTTT.

This chain joins TRBV7-2 and TRBJ1-2, with D possibly matching TRBD1 (6 bases). The CDR3 runs to 16 residues. Trimming took 7 bases from V and 3 from J, leaving 21 bases between them. CDR1 and CDR2 from the germline V gene are SGHTA and FQGNSA. CDR3 sequence: CASIPLGRDNYYGYTF. CDR3 bases: TGTGCCAGCATCCCACTGGGACGGGACAACTACTATGGCTACACCTTC.

This clone was found once. The J gene is TRBJ2-7, the V gene TRBV18, with 9 positions matching TRBD1. Germline CDR1 is KGHSH and CDR2 is LQKENI. The CDR3 totals 17 residues. Unmatched junction bases numbered 14, after V lost 2 bases and J lost 6 bases. The CDR3 loop reads CASSPTGTGNVPFEQYF. In DNA form, the CDR3 reads TGTGCCAGCTCACCAACCGGGACAGGGAATGTTCCGTTCGAGCAGTACTTC.

This rearrangement joins TRBV4-2 to TRBJ1-3, with D perhaps matching TRBD1 (5 bases). CDR1 is LGHNA, CDR2 YNFKEQ, per germline. This CDR3 comprises 18 residues. Trimming cost V 1 base and J 0 bases, with 16 bases left between them. This CDR3 reads CASSQGGGGAFSGNTIYF. The CDR3 DNA is TGTGCCAGCAGCCAAGGGGGGGGTGGGGCCTTCTCTGGAAACACCATATATTTT.

The chain has TRBV30 and TRBJ2-2, with D perhaps matching TRBD2 (7 bases). This CDR3 has 14 amino acids. The ends were cut back, 3 bases at V and 4 bases at J, with 12 bases in the middle. Germline-derived CDR1 and CDR2 are GTSNPN and SVGIG (reference sequence). CDR3: CAWSRGAGTGELFF. The CDR3 DNA reads as TGTGCCTGGAGCCGGGGGGCGGGCACCGGGGAGCTGTTTTTT.

The rearrangement uses TRBV11-1 and TRBJ2-5; D is undetermined. Between the trimmed V and J ends, which lost 0 bases and 5 bases, there was a span of 16 bases. This CDR3 is built from 16 residues. The germline V gene encodes CDR1 SGHAT and CDR2 FQDESV (reference sequence). The CDR3 DNA is TGTGCCAGCAGCTTAGCGTCCGGGTTCCGGCTGGAGACCCAGTACTTC. This translates into CASSLASGFRLETQYF.